The following is a TCR beta chain sequence with its context. Its antigen is unknown. The source of the sample is a study of CD8 T cells in ankylosing spondylitis. Study results and caveats: Reportedly, matched ankylosing spondylitis synovial fluid was significantly enriched for disease-linked clones. As for the disease-linked clones, they showed a CD8+ phenotype and occurred at relatively low frequencies in peripheral blood. Made up of about eight highly homologous variants, a TCR beta motif appeared characteristic of ankylosing spondylitis blood.

Construction of TCR beta libraries was performed using quantitative 5'-RACE with molecular barcodes. TCRdb called the 5' RACE reads again in MiXCR, with one record for every CDR3 protein. This table has 120,000 or so distinct CDR3 sequences, roughly 15% appearing once. The CDR3 covers 11 residues. CDR1 is LGHDT, CDR2 YNNKEL, per germline (reference sequence). The V end lost 1 base, the J end lost 5 bases, and 3 bases lay between the germline ends. Sequencing input: blood, either unsorted or a sorted T cell fraction (not recorded which). This chain links TRBV3-1 with TRBJ2-7; D is undetermined. The clonotype comes from a female donor with ankylosing spondylitis or in good health (not recorded which). As DNA, the CDR3 is TGTGCCAGCAGCCAAGTTCACGAGCAGTACTTC. Amino acids: CASSQVHEQYF.